This record concerns one T cell receptor beta chain sequence. The assay was immunoSEQ multiplex PCR, and TCRdb's table has in-frame clones only and misses some. The table includes about 46,000 clones, 86% detected once. The data derive from a study of blood T cell repertoires in COVID-19. V lost 6 bases, J lost 8 bases, and 13 bases lay in between. CDR3 size: 13 residues. The genes are TRBV12-3 or TRBV12-4 and TRBJ1-4; D not resolved. Sequenced input: PBMCs or T cells enriched from blood (not recorded which). This TCR derives from a woman aged 50 to 60 who had recovered from COVID-19. CDR3 amino acids: CASSRREGEKLFF. The DNA for the CDR3 is TGTGCCAGCAGCCGACGGGAGGGAGAAAAACTGTTTTTT.